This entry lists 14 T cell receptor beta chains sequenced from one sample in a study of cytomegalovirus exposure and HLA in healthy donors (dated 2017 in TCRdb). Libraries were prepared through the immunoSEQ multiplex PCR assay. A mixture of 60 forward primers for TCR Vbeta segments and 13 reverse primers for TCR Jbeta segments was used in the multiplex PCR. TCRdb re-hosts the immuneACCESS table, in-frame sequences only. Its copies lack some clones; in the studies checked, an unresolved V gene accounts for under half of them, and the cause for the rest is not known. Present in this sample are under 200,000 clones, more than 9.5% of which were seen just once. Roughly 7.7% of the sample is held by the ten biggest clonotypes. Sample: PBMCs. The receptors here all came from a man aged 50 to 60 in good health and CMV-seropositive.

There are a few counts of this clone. The CDR3 DNA reads TGTGCCAGCACGGTAGCGGGGGAGGCAGATACGCAGTATTTT. Residues: CASTVAGEADTQYF. The chain combines TRBV6-1 with TRBJ2-3, with 9 bases matching TRBD2. The J segment lost 4 bases and the V segment lost 7 bases, leaving 6 bases of the junction unmatched. The length of the CDR3 is 14 residues. Germline-derived CDR1 and CDR2 are MNHNS and SASEGT.

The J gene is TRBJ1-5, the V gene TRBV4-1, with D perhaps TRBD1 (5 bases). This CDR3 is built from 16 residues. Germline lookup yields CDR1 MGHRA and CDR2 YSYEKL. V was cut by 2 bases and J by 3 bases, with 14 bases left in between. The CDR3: CASSQSPGRDNQPQHF. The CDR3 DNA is TGCGCCAGCAGCCAATCCCCGGGCAGGGACAATCAGCCCCAGCATTTT.

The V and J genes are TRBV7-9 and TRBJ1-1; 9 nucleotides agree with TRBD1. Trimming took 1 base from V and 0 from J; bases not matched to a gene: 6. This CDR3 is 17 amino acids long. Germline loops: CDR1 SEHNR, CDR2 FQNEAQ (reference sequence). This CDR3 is CASSLDMGQGMNTEAFF. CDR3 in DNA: TGTGCCAGCAGCTTAGATATGGGACAGGGTATGAACACTGAAGCTTTCTTT. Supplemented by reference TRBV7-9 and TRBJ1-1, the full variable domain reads DTGVSQNPRHKITKRGQNVTFRCDPISEHNRLYWYRQTLGQGPEFLTYFQNEAQLEKSRLLSDRFSAERPKGSFSTLEIQRTEQGDSAMYLCASSLDMGQGMNTEAFFGQGTRLTVV.

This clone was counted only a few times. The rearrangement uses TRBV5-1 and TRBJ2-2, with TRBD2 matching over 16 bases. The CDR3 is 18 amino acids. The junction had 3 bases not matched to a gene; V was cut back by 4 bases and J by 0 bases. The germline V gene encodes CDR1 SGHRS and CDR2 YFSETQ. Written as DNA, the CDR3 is TGCGCCAGCAGCCCTGGGACTAGCGGGGGGGCGAACACCGGGGAGCTGTTTTTT. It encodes CASSPGTSGGANTGELFF.

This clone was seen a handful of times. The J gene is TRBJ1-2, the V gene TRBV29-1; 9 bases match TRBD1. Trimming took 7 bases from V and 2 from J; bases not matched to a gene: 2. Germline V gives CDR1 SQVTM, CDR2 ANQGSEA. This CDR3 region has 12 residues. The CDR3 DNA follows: TGCAGCGGGGGGACAGGGAACTATGGCTACACCTTC. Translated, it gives CSGGTGNYGYTF.

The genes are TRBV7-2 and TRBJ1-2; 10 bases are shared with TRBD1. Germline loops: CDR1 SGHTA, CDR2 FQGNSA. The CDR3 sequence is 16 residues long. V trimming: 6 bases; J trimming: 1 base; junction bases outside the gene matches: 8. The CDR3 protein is CASSRQGADFNYGYTF. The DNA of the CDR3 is TGTGCCAGCAGTCGACAGGGGGCTGACTTTAACTATGGCTACACCTTC.

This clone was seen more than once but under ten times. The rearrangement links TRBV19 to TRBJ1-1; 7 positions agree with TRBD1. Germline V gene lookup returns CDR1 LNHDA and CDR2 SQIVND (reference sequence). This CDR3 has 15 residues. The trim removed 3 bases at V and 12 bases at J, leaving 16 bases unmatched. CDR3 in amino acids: CASSIHVGGGQPPFF. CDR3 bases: TGTGCCAGTAGTATTCACGTCGGAGGGGGACAGCCCCCTTTCTTT.

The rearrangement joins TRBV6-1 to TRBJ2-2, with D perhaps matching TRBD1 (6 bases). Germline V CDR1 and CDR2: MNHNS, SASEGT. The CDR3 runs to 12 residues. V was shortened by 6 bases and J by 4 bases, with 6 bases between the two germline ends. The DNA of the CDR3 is TGTGCCAGCAGGGACAGCACCGGGGAGCTGTTTTTT. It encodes CASRDSTGELFF.

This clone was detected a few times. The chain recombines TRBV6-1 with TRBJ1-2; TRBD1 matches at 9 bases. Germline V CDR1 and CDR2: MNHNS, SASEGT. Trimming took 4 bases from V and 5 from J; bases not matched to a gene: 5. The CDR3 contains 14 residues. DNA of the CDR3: TGTGCCAGCAGTGTGACAGGGGGAGGGTATGGCTACACCTTC. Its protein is CASSVTGGGYGYTF.

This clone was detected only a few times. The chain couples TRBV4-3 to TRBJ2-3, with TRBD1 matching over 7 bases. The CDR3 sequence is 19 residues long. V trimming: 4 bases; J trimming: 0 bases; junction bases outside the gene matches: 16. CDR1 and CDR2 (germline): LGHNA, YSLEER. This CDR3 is CASSPIGPYRGGSTDTQYF. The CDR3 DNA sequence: TGCGCCAGCAGCCCCATAGGGCCCTACAGGGGCGGGAGCACAGATACGCAGTATTTT.

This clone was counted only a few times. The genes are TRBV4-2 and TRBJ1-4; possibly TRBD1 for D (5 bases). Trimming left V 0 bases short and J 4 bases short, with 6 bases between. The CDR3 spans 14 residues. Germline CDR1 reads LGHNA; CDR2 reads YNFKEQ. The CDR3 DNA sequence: TGTGCCAGCAGCCAAGACAGGGTTAATGAAAAACTGTTTTTT. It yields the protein CASSQDRVNEKLFF.

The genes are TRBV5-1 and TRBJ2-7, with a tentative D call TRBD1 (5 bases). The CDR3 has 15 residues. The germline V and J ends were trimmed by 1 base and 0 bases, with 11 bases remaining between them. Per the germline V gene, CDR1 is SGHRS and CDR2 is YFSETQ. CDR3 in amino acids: CASSLRQFTSYEQYF. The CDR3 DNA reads TGCGCCAGCAGCTTGAGACAGTTTACCTCCTACGAGCAGTACTTC.

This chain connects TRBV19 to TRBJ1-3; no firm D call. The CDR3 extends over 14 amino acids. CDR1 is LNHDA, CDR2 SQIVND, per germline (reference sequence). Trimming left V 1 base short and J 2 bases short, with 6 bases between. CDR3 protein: CASSIAGTGNTIYF. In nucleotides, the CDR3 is TGTGCCAGTAGTATAGCGGGAACTGGAAACACCATATATTTT.

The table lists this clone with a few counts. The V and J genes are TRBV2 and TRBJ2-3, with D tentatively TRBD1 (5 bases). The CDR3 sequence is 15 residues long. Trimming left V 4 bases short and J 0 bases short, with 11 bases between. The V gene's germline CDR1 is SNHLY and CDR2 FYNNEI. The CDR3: CASSVVKGSTDTQYF. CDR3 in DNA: TGTGCCAGCAGTGTCGTTAAGGGGAGCACAGATACGCAGTATTTT.